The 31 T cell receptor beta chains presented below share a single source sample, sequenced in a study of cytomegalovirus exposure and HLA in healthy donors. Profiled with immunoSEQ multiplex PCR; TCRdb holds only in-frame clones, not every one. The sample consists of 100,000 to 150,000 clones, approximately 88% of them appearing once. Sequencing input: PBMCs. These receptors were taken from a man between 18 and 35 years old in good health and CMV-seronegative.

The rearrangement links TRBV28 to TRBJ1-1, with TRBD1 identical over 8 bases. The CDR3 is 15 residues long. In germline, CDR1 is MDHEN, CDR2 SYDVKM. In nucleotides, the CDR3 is TGTGGAAACGGACAGGGCCCATTAGGTGTAACTGAAGCTTTCTTT. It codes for CGNGQGPLGVTEAFF.

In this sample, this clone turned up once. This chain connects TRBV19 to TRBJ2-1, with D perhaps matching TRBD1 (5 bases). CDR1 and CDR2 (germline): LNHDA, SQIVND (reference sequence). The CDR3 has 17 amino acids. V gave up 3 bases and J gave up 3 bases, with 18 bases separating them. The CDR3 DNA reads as TGTGCCAGTAGTATTCGGACGTGGCCACAGGACTACAATGAGCAGTTCTTC. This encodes CASSIRTWPQDYNEQFF.

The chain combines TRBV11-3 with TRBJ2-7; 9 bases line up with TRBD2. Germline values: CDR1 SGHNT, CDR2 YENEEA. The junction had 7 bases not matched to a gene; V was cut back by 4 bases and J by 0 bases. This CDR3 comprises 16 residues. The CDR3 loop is CASSSLAGTHSYEQYF. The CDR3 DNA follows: TGTGCCAGCAGCTCCCTAGCGGGAACACACTCCTACGAGCAGTACTTC.

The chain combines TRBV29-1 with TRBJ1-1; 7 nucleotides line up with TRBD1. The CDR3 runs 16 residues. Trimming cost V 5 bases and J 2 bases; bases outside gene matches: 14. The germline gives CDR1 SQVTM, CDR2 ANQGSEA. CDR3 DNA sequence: TGCAGCGTTAGGAGGGGGACAGCTTTTGGAAACACTGAAGCTTTCTTT. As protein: CSVRRGTAFGNTEAFF. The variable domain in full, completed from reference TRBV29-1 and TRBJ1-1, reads SAVISQKPSRDICQRGTSLTIQCQVDSQVTMMFWYRQQPGQSLTLIATANQGSEATYESGFVIDKFPISRPNLTFSTLTVSNMSPEDSSIYLCSVRRGTAFGNTEAFFGQGTRLTVV.

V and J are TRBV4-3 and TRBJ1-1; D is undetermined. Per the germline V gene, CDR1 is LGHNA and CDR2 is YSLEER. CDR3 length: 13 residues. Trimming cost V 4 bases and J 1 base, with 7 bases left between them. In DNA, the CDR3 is TGCGCCAGCAGCCCCAGAAGGAACACTGAAGCTTTCTTT. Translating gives CASSPRRNTEAFF.

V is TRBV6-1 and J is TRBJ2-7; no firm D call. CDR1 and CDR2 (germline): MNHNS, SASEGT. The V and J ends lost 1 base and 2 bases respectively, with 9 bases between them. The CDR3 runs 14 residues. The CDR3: CASSEVDFPYEQYF. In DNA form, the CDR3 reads TGTGCCAGCAGTGAAGTTGACTTCCCCTACGAGCAGTACTTC.

The CDR3 DNA reads TGCGCCAGCAGCTTGGGTAAAGGCCCTGAGGGCTACGAGCAGTACTTC. Residues: CASSLGKGPEGYEQYF. The gene calls are TRBV5-1 and TRBJ2-7; perhaps TRBD2 as D (5 bases). The length of the CDR3 is 16 residues. Germline loops: CDR1 SGHRS, CDR2 YFSETQ. V was trimmed by 0 bases and J by 3 bases, leaving 16 bases between them.

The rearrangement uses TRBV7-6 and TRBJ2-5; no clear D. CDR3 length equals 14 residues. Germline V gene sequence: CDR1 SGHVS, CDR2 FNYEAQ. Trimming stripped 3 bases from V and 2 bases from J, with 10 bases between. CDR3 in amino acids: CASSFSVIQETQYF. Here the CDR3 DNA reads TGTGCCAGCAGCTTCTCGGTGATACAAGAGACCCAGTACTTC.

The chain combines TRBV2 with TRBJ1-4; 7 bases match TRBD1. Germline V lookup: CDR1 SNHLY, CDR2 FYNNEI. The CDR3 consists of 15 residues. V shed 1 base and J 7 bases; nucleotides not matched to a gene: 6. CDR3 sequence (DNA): TGTGCCAGCAGTGAAGGACAGGGAGGAACTGAAAAACTGTTTTTT. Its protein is CASSEGQGGTEKLFF.

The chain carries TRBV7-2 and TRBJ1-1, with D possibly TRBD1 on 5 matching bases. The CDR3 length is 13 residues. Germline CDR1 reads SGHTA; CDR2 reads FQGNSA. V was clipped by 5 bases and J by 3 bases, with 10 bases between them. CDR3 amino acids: CASSRDSYTEAFF. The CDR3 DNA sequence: TGTGCCAGCAGCCGCGACAGTTACACTGAAGCTTTCTTT.

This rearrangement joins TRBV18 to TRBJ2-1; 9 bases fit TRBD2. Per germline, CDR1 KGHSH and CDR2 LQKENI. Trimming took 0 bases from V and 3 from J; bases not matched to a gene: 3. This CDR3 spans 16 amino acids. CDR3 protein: CASSPPSGRYYNEQFF. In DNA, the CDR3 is TGTGCCAGCTCACCACCGAGCGGGAGGTACTACAATGAGCAGTTCTTC.

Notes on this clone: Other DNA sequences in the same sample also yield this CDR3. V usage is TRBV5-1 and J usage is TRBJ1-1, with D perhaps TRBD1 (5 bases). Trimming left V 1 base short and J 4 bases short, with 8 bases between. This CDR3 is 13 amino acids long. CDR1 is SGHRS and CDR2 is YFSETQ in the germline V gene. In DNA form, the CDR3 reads TGCGCCAGCAGCTTGCGGGGGGGCACTGAAGCTTTCTTT. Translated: CASSLRGGTEAFF.

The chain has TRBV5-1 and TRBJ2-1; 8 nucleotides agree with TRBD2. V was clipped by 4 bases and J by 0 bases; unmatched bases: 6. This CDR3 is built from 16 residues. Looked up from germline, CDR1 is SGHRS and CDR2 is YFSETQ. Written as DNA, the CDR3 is TGCGCCAGCAGCCTTAGCGGGGCGGGCTCCTACAATGAGCAGTTCTTC. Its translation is CASSLSGAGSYNEQFF.

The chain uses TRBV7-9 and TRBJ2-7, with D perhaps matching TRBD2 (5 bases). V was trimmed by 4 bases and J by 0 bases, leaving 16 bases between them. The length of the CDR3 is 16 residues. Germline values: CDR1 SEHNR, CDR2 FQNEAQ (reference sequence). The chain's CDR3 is CASSSSDGLSSYEQYF. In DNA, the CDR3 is TGTGCCAGCAGCTCCTCGGACGGACTGAGCTCCTACGAGCAGTACTTC.

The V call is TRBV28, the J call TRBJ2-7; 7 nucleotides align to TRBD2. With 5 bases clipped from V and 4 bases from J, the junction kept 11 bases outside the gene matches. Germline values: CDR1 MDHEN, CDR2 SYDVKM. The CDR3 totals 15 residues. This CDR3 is CASSQLREAEYEQYF. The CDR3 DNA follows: TGTGCCAGCAGTCAACTCCGGGAGGCTGAGTACGAGCAGTACTTC.

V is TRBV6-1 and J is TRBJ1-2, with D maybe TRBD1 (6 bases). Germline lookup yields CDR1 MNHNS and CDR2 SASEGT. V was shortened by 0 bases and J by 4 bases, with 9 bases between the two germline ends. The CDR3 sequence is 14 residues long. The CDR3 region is CASSEAVGAYGYTF. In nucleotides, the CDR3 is TGTGCCAGCAGTGAAGCGGTGGGGGCCTATGGCTACACCTTC.

CDR3 loop: CASSLMSGASYEQYF. CDR3 in DNA: TGTGCCAGCAGTCTGATGTCAGGGGCCTCCTACGAGCAGTACTTC. This chain uses TRBV6-6 with TRBJ2-7, with D possibly matching TRBD1 (6 bases). V was shortened by 5 bases and J by 0 bases, with 14 bases between the two germline ends. The CDR3 spans 15 residues. CDR1 is MNHNY and CDR2 is SVGAGI in the germline V gene (reference sequence).

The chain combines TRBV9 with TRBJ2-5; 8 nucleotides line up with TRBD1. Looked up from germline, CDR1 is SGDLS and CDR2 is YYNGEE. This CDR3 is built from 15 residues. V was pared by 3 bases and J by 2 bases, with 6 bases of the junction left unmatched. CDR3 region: CASSGVRGPQETQYF. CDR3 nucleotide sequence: TGTGCCAGCAGCGGGGTCAGGGGGCCACAAGAGACCCAGTACTTC.

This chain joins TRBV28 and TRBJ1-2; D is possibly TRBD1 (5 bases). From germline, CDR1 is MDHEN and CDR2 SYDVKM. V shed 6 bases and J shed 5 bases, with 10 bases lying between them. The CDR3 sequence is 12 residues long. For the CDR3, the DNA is TGTGCCAGCAGCTACGACAGATATGGCTACACCTTC. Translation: CASSYDRYGYTF.

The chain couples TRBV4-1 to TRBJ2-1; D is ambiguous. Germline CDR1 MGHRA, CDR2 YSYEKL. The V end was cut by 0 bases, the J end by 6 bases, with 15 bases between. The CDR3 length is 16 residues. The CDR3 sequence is CASSQEPGSRGNEQFF. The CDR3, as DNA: TGCGCCAGCAGCCAAGAGCCCGGGTCTCGCGGCAATGAGCAGTTCTTC.

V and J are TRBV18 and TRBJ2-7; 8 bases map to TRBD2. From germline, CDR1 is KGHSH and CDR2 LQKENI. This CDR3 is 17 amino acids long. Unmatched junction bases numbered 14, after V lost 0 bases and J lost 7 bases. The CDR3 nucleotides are TGTGCCAGCTCACCACCTTCCCGGGCGCGGGGGGCGGGTGAGCAGTACTTC. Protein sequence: CASSPPSRARGAGEQYF.

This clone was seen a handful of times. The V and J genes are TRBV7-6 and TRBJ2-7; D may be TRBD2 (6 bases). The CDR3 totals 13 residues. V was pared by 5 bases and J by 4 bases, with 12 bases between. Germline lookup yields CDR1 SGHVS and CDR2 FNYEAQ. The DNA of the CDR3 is TGTGCCAGCAGCCCGCGGGGCCGTTACGAGCAGTACTTC. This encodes CASSPRGRYEQYF.

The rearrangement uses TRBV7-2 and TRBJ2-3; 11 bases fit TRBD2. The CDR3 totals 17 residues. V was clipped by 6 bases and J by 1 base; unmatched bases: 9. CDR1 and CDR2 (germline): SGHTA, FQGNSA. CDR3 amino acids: CASRSKGLADRTDTQYF. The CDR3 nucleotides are TGTGCCAGCAGGTCAAAGGGACTAGCGGACCGCACAGATACGCAGTATTTT.

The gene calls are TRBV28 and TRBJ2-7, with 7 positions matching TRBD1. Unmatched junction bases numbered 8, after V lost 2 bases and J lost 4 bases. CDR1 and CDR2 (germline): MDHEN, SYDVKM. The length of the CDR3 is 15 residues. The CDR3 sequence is CASSLVRQGVYEQYF. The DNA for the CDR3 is TGTGCCAGCAGTTTAGTGAGACAGGGAGTTTACGAGCAGTACTTC.

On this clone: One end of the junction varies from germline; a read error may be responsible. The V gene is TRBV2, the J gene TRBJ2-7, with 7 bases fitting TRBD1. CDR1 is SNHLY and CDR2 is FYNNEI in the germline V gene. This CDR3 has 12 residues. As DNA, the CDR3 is TGTGCAAGCAGACAGGGTGGGGAGGAGCAGTACTTC. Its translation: CASRQGGEEQYF.

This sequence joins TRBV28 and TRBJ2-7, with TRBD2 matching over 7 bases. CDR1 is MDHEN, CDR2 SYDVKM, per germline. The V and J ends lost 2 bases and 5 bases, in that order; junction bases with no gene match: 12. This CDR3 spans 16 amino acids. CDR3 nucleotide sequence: TGTGCCAGCAGTTTAGCGGGGGTCCAGGCCCGAAACGAGCAGTACTTC. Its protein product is CASSLAGVQARNEQYF.

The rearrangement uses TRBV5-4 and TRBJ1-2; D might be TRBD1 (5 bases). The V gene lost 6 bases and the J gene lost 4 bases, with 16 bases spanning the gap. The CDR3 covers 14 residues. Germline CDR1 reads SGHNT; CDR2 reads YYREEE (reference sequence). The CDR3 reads CASTPVGQLYGYTF. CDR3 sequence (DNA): TGTGCCAGCACCCCCGTCGGACAACTCTATGGCTACACCTTC.

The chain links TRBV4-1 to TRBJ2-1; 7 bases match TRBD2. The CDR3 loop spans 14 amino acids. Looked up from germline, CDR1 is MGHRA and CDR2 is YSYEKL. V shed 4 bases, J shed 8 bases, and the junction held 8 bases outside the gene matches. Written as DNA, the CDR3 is TGCGCCAGCAGCCCTCTTCGTGGGGGGGATGAGCAGTTCTTC. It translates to CASSPLRGGDEQFF.

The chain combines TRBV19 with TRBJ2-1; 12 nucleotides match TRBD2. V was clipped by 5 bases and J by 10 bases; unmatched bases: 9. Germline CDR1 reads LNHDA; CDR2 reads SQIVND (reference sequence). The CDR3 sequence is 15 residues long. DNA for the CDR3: TGTGCCAGTAGTGTGACTAGCGGGAGTCTCGACGAGCAGTTCTTC. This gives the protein CASSVTSGSLDEQFF.

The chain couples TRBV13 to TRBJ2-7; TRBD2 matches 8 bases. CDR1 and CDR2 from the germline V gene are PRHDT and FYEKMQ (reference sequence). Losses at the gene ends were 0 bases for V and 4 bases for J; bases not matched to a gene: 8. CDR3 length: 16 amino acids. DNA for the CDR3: TGTGCCAGCAGCTTAGGAACTAGCGGAAAGCTATACGAGCAGTACTTC. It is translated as CASSLGTSGKLYEQYF.

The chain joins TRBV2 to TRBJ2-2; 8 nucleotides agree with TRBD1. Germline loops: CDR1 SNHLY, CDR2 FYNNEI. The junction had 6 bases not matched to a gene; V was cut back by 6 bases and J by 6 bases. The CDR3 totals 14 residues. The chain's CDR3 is CASRQEQGAGELFF. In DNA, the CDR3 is TGTGCCAGCAGACAAGAACAGGGGGCCGGGGAGCTGTTTTTT.